This T cell receptor (beta chain) is drawn from a study of CD8 T cells in ankylosing spondylitis. This clonotype was seen once. Its antigen is unknown. Study outcomes and limitations: Eight highly homologous variants formed a TCR beta motif that appeared characteristic of ankylosing spondylitis blood. Both synovial fluid and blood in reactive arthritis had previously been reported to carry some motif variants. Disease-linked clones reportedly concentrated significantly in matched ankylosing spondylitis synovial fluid.

5'-RACE, quantitative and with molecular barcodes, yielded the TCR beta libraries. MiXCR, run by TCRdb on the 5' RACE reads, gives a single entry per CDR3 protein. The data show some 400,000 distinct CDR3 sequences, approximately 20% seen once. This clonotype originated in a male donor with ankylosing spondylitis. Sample: blood, either unsorted or a sorted T cell fraction (not recorded which).

The CDR3 bases are TGTGCCAGCTCACCAGGATTGGGGCCCGGCTACACCTTC. Encoded protein: CASSPGLGPGYTF. V usage is TRBV18 and J usage is TRBJ1-2; D perhaps matches TRBD1 (5 bases). The CDR3 contains 13 residues. Germline CDR1 reads KGHSH; CDR2 reads LQKENI. The V gene lost 2 bases and the J gene lost 8 bases, with 12 bases spanning the gap. Combining the CDR3 with reference TRBV18 and TRBJ1-2 gives the whole variable domain NAGVMQNPRHLVRRRGQEARLRCSPMKGHSHVYWYRQLPEEGLKFMVYLQKENIIDESGMPKERFSAEFPKEGPSILRIQQVVRGDSAAYFCASSPGLGPGYTFGSGTRLTVV.